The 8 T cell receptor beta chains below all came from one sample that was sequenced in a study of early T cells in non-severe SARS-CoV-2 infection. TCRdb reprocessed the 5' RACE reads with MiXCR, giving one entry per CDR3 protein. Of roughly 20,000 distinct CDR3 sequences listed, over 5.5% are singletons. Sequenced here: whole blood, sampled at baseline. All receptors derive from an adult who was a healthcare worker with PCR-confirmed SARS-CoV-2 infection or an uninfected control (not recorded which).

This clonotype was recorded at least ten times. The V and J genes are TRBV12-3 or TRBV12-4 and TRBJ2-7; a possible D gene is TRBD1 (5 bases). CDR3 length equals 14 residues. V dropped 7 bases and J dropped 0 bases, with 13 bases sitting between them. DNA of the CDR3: TGTGCCAGCAACCCCGGACACAGCTCCTACGAGCAGTACTTC. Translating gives CASNPGHSSYEQYF.

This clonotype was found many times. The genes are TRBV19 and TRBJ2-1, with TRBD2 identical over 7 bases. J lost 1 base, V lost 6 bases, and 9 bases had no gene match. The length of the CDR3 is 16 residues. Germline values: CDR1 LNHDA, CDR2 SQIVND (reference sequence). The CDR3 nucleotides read TGTGCCAGTAGCCCCGCGACTAGCACGTCCTACAATGAGCAGTTCTTC. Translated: CASSPATSTSYNEQFF. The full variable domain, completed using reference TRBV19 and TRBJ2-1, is DGGITQSPKYLFRKEGQNVTLSCEQNLNHDAMYWYRQDPGQGLRLIYYSQIVNDFQKGDIAEGYSVSREKKESFPLTVTSAQKNPTAFYLCASSPATSTSYNEQFFGPGTRLTVL.

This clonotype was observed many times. The CDR3 here is CASSLELQGATEAFF. CDR3 coding DNA: TGTGCCAGCAGCTTAGAGTTGCAGGGGGCCACTGAAGCTTTCTTT. The gene calls are TRBV7-2 and TRBJ1-1; 8 bases map to TRBD1. This CDR3 has 15 residues. The V and J ends lost 1 base and 4 bases, in that order; junction bases with no gene match: 5. CDR1 is SGHTA and CDR2 is FQGNSA in the germline V gene.

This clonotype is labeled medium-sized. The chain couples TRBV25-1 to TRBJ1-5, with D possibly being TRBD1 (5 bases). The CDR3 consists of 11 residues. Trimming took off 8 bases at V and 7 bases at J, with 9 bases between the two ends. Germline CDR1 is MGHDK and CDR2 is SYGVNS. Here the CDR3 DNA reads TGTGCCAGCGGCGACAGCCAGCCCCAGCATTTT. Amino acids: CASGDSQPQHF.

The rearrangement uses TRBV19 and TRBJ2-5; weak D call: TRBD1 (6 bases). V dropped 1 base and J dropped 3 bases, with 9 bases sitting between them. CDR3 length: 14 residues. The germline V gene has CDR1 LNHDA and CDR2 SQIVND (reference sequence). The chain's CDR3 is CASSIVAGEETQYF. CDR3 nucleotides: TGTGCCAGTAGTATAGTCGCAGGGGAAGAGACCCAGTACTTC.

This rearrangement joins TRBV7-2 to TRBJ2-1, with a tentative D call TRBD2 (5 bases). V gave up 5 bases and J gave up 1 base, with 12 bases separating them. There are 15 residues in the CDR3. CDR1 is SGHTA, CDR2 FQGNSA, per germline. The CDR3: CASSPETNSYNEQFF. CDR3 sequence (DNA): TGTGCCAGCAGCCCGGAGACTAATTCCTACAATGAGCAGTTCTTC.

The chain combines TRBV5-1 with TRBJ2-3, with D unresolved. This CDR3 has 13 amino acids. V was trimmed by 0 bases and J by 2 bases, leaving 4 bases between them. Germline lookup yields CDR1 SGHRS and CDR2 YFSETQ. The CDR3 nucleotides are TGCGCCAGCAGCTTGGAAGCCACAGATACGCAGTATTTT. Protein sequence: CASSLEATDTQYF.

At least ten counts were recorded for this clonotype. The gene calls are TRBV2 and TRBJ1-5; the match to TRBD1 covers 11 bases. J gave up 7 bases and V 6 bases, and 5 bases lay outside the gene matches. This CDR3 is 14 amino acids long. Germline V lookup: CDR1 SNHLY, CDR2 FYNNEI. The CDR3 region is CASSLGTGGQPQHF. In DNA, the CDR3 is TGTGCCAGCAGCCTTGGGACAGGGGGACAGCCCCAGCATTTT.